This entry is about one T cell receptor (beta chain). The antigen is not known. Sequencing was performed with immunoSEQ multiplex PCR; in TCRdb, only in-frame clones are kept and a portion is missing. In the table there are 130,000 or so clones, around 90% of which are singletons. The CDR3 has 15 amino acids. The V and J ends lost 6 bases and 0 bases, in that order; junction bases with no gene match: 7. Germline V lookup: CDR1 MNHEY, CDR2 SVGAGI. This entry belongs to a study of cytomegalovirus exposure and HLA in healthy donors. Overall study results and limits: For most TCR sequences rarity was the rule, although some public TCRs occurred in many donors. Reported performance of the classifier showed diagnosis of cytomegalovirus status with high specificity and sensitivity.

The chain carries TRBV6-5 and TRBJ2-7, with 8 bases lining up with TRBD1. This receptor was taken from a woman between 18 and 29 years old in good health and CMV-seronegative. Sequencing was performed on PBMCs. CDR3 sequence reads: CASRDRASTSYEQYF. Here the CDR3 DNA reads TGTGCCAGCAGGGACAGGGCCTCCACCTCCTACGAGCAGTACTTC.